This T cell receptor beta chain comes out of a study of T-cell memory formation after mild COVID-19. Study context: Clusters of TCRs were largely donor specific.

This clonotype was recorded a few times. The antigen remains undetermined. Study outcomes and limitations: Nothing showed for sure that second-wave clones peaking on day 37 were SARS-CoV-2 specific.

J was trimmed by 4 bases and V by 6 bases; bases with no gene match: 6. CDR3 length: 15 amino acids. CDR1 is SGHTA and CDR2 is FQGTGA in the germline V gene. 5'RACE primed at constant segments yielded TCR alpha and TCR beta cDNA libraries bearing sample barcodes and UMIs. TCRdb fed the 5' RACE reads into MiXCR, producing one record per CDR3 protein. The sample yields under 300,000 distinct CDR3 sequences, under 8.5% seen once. Sequencing was performed on PBMCs or a T cell subset sorted from them (not recorded which). The source is a man between 18 and 29 years old who had mild COVID-19 (a few samples of this study predate the infection). Cell type and time point are not known. The gene calls are TRBV7-3 and TRBJ2-1, with 10 bases matching TRBD2. This chain's CDR3 is CASSSSGGDYNEQFF. In nucleotides, the CDR3 is TGTGCCAGCAGTTCTAGCGGGGGAGATTACAATGAGCAGTTCTTC. The variable domain in full, completed from reference TRBV7-3 and TRBJ2-1, reads GAGVSQTPSNKVTEKGKYVELRCDPISGHTALYWYRQSLGQGPEFLIYFQGTGAADDSGLPNDRFFAVRPEGSVSTLKIQRTERGDSAVYLCASSSSGGDYNEQFFGPGTRLTVL.